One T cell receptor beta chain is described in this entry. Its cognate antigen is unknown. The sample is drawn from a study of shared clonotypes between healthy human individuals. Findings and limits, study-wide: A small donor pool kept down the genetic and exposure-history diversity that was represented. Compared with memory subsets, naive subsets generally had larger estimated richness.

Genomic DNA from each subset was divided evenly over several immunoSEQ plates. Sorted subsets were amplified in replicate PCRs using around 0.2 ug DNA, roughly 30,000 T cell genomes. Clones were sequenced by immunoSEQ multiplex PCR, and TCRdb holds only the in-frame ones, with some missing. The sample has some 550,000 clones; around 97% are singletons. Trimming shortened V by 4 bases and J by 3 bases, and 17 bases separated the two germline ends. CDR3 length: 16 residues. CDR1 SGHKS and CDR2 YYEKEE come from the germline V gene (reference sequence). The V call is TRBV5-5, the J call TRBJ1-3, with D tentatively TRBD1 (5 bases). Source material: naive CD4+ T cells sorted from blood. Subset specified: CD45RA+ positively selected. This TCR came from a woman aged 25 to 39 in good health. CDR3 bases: TGTGCCAGCAGCATGTTGGGCCTGGGGGTTGGAAACACCATATATTTT. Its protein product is CASSMLGLGVGNTIYF.